The 7 T cell receptor beta chains below were found in one sample sequenced in a study of T cell clonality in common variable immunodeficiency. These receptors lack a known antigen. Broader study findings: Fewer deletions and N-nucleotide insertions were reportedly seen in common variable immunodeficiency TCR beta sequences.

The repertoire was sequenced with immunoSEQ multiplex PCR; TCRdb's copy has only in-frame clones and lacks some. The profile covers almost 20,000 clones, none occurring a single time. Sequencing input: peripheral blood mononuclear cells. These receptors all stem from a human donor with common variable immunodeficiency.

This clone was picked up a small number of times. One end of the junction does not line up with germline, which may come from a read error. The read is 3 residues too short to cover the CDR3 end, so that end is filled in from the germline J gene. J is TRBJ1-1 and V is TRBV18; maybe TRBD1 (5 bases). The CDR3 consists of 13 residues. The germline V gene has CDR1 KGHSH and CDR2 LQKENI. The covered CDR3 bases are TGTGCCGGCTCACCACTGGGTCTCGAGGGG. Protein: CAGSPLGLEG. The CDR3 in full is CAGSPLGLEGAFF. The full variable domain, completed using reference TRBV18 and TRBJ1-1, is NAGVMQNPRHLVRRRGQEARLRCSPMKGHSHVYWYRQLPEEGLKFMVYLQKENIIDESGMPKERFSAEFPKEGPSILRIQQVVRGDSAAYFCAGSPLGLEGAFFGQGTRLTVV.

In its sample, this clone was seen a few times. With the read ending 3 residues before the CDR3 end, the germline J gene is used to fill in that end. The J gene is TRBJ1-1, the V gene TRBV30; D might be TRBD1 (5 bases). The germline gives CDR1 GTSNPN, CDR2 SVGIG (reference sequence). The CDR3 totals 13 residues. The sequenced CDR3 bases are TGTGCCTGGTTGGACACCGGGCCCTCCGAA. This sequence encodes CAWLDTGPSE. The full-length CDR3 reads as CAWLDTGPSEAFF.

The covered CDR3 bases are TGTGCCAGCTCGGATACGACAGGGTTGGTTCAGCCC. Translating gives CASSDTTGLVQP. From start to end, the CDR3 is CASSDTTGLVQPQHF. The chain joins TRBV18 to TRBJ1-5, with 7 bases matching TRBD1. Read data end 3 residues before the CDR3 end; the end is taken from the germline J gene. This CDR3 has 15 residues. Trimming took 6 bases from V and 6 from J; bases not matched to a gene: 11. Per the germline V gene, CDR1 is KGHSH and CDR2 is LQKENI.

This clone was seen only a few times. With the read ending 3 residues before the CDR3 end, the germline J gene is used to fill in that end. The chain recombines TRBV19 with TRBJ2-5; 8 bases are a match to TRBD2. Germline V gives CDR1 LNHDA, CDR2 SQIVND (reference sequence). V lost 6 bases, J lost 5 bases, and 11 bases stayed unmatched. This CDR3 is built from 15 residues. The CDR3 bases that were read are TGTGCCAGTAGCCCCGGAGGGCCGGGGGGGGAGACC. It is translated as CASSPGGPGGET. The CDR3 as a whole reads CASSPGGPGGETQYF.

Turning to this clone: The CDR3 extends 3 residues past the end of the read, so its final part is completed from the germline J gene. The V call is TRBV7-2, the J call TRBJ1-1, with TRBD1 matching 7 bases. CDR3 length: 14 residues. J was trimmed by 4 bases and V by 5 bases; bases with no gene match: 7. CDR1 and CDR2 from the germline V gene are SGHTA and FQGNSA. CDR3 bases read: TGTGCCAGCAGCAATTCAGGGGGGAGCACTGAA. Protein product: CASSNSGGSTE. The full CDR3 is CASSNSGGSTEAFF.

There are a few counts of this clone. From the germline J gene comes the end of the CDR3, since the read stops 3 residues before it. The V and J genes are TRBV7-2 and TRBJ2-3, with 7 bases lining up with TRBD2. Germline-derived CDR1 and CDR2 are SGHTA and FQGNSA. This CDR3 region has 13 residues. V was pared by 7 bases and J by 4 bases, with 5 bases of the junction left unmatched. Incomplete CDR3 DNA: TGTGCCAGCACCCGACTAGCTGCAGATACG. Translation gives CASTRLAADT. The full-length CDR3 reads as CASTRLAADTQYF.

Remarks on this clone: Read coverage stops 3 residues before the CDR3 terminus; the germline J gene supplies the remainder. This rearrangement joins TRBV7-9 to TRBJ1-3; D is unclear. The V and J ends lost 7 bases and 2 bases respectively, with 15 bases between them. The CDR3 runs 15 residues. In germline, CDR1 is SEHNR, CDR2 FQNEAQ (reference sequence). CDR3 DNA (partial): TGTGCCAGCATCGTTGAGGGTGTACCTGGAAACACC. It translates to CASIVEGVPGNT. The CDR3 as a whole reads CASIVEGVPGNTIYF.